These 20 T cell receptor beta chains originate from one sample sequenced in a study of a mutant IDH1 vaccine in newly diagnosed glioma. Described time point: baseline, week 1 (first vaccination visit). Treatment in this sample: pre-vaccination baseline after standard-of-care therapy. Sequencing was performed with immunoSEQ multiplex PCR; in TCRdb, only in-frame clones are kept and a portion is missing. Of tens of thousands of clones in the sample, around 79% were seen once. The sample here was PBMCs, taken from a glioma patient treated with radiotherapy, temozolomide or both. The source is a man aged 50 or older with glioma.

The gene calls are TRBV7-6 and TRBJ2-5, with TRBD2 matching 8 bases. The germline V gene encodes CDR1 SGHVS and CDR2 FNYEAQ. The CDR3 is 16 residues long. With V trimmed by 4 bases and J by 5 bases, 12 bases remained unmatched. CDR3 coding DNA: TGTGCCAGCAGCTCCCCGAAATACGGGGGGGAGGAGACCCAGTACTTC. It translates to CASSSPKYGGEETQYF.

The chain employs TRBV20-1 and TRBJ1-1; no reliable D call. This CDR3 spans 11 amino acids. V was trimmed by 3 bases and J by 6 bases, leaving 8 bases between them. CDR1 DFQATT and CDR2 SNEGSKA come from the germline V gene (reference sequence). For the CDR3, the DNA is TGCAGTGCTAGGGTCCCTTCTGAAGCTTTCTTT. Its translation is CSARVPSEAFF.

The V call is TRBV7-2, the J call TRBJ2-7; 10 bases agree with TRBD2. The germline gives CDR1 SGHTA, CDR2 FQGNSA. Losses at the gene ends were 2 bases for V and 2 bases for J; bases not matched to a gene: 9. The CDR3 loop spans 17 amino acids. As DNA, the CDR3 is TGTGCCAGCAGCTTAACCTTCCTAGCGGGGGCCGCCTACGAGCAGTACTTC. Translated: CASSLTFLAGAAYEQYF.

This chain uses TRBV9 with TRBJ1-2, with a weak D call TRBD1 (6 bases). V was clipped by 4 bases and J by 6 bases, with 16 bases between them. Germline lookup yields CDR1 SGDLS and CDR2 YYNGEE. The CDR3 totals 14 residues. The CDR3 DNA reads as TGTGCCAGCAGCCCCCTCGCAGGGGCTAATGGCTACACCTTC. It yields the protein CASSPLAGANGYTF.

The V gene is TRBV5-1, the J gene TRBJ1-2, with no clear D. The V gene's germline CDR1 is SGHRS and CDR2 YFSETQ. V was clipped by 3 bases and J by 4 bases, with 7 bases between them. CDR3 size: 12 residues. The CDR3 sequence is CASSSGLYGYTF. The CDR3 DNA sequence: TGCGCCAGCAGCTCCGGACTCTATGGCTACACCTTC.

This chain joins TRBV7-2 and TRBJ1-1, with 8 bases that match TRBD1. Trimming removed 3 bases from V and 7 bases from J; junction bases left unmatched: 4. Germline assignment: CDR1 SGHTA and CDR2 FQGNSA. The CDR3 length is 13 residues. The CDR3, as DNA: TGTGCCAGCAGCTTGACAGGGGTTAGTGAAGCTTTCTTT. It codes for CASSLTGVSEAFF.

DNA of the CDR3: TGCAGTGCTATCAGGGAATACGAGCAGTACTTC. Its protein is CSAIREYEQYF. The chain links TRBV20-1 to TRBJ2-7; the D gene is possibly TRBD1 (5 bases). Germline assignment: CDR1 DFQATT and CDR2 SNEGSKA (reference sequence). CDR3 length equals 11 residues. With 4 bases removed from V and 4 bases from J, the gap between germline ends came to 8 bases.

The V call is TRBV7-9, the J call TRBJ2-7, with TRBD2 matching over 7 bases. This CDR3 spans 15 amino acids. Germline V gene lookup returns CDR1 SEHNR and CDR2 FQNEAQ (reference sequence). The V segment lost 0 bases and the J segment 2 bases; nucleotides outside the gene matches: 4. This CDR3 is CASSLAPSGAYEQYF. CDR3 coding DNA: TGTGCCAGCAGCTTAGCACCCAGCGGGGCCTACGAGCAGTACTTC.

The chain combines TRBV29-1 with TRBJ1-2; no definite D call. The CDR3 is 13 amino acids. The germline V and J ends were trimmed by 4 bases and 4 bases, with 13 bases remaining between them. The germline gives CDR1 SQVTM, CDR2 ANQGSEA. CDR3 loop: CSVGEGFSYGYTF. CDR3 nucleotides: TGCAGCGTTGGGGAAGGCTTCTCCTATGGCTACACCTTC. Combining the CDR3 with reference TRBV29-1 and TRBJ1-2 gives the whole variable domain SAVISQKPSRDICQRGTSLTIQCQVDSQVTMMFWYRQQPGQSLTLIATANQGSEATYESGFVIDKFPISRPNLTFSTLTVSNMSPEDSSIYLCSVGEGFSYGYTFGSGTRLTVV.

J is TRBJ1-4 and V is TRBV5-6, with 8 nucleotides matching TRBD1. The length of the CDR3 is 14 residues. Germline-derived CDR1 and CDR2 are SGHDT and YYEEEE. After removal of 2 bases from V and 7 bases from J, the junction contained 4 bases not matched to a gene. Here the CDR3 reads CASSFKQGGEKLFF. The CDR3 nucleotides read TGTGCCAGCAGCTTTAAACAGGGGGGTGAAAAACTGTTTTTT.

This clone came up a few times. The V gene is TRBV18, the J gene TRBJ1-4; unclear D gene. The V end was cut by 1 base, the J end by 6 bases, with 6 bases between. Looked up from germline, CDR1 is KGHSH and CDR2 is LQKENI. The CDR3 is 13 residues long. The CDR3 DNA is TGTGCCAGCTCACCACAGCGGGATGAAAAACTGTTTTTT. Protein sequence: CASSPQRDEKLFF.

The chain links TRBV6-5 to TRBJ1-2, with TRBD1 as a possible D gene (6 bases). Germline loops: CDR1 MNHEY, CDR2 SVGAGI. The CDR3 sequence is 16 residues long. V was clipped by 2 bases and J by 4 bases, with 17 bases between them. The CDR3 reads CASSYEGGPTGYGYTF. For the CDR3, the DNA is TGTGCCAGCAGTTACGAAGGGGGACCGACGGGCTATGGCTACACCTTC.

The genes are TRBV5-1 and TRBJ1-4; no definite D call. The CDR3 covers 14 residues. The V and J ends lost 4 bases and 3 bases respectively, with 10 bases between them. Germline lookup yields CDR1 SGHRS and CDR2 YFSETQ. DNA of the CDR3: TGCGCCAGCAGCGGCGGGGAGGCTAATGAAAAACTGTTTTTT. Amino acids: CASSGGEANEKLFF.

Written as DNA, the CDR3 is TGTGCCAGTAAGGAACAGGGGATGGCCGGGGAGCTGTTTTTT. This translates into CASKEQGMAGELFF. The chain carries TRBV27 and TRBJ2-2, with TRBD1 identical over 7 bases. With 9 bases clipped from V and 6 bases from J, the junction kept 10 bases outside the gene matches. CDR1 MNHEY and CDR2 SMNVEV come from the germline V gene (reference sequence). The CDR3 is made up of 14 amino acids.

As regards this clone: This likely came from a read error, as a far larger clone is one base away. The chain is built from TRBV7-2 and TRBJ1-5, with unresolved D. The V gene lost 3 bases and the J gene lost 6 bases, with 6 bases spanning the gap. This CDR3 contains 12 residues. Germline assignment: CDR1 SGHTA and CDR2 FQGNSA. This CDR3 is CASSFGSQPQHF. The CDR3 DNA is TGTGCCAGCAGCTTCGGAAGTCAGCCCCAGCATTTT.

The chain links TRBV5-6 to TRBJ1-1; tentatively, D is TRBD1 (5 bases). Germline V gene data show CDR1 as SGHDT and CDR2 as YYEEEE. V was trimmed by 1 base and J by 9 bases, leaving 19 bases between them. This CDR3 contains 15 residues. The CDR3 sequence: CASSLIVDSYSKAFF. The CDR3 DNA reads TGTGCCAGCAGCTTGATTGTTGACAGCTACTCTAAAGCTTTCTTT.

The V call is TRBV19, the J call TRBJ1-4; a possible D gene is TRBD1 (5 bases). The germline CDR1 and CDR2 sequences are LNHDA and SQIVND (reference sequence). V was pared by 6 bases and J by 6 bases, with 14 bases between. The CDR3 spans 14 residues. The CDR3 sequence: CASRESGRDEKLFF. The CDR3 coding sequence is TGTGCCAGTAGAGAGAGTGGCAGGGATGAAAAACTGTTTTTT.

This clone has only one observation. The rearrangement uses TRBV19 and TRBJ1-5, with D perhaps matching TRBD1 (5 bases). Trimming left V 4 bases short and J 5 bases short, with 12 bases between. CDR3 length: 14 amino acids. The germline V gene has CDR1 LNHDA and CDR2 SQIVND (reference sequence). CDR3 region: CASSTRDGYQPQHF. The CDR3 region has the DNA TGTGCCAGTAGTACCCGGGACGGATATCAGCCCCAGCATTTT.

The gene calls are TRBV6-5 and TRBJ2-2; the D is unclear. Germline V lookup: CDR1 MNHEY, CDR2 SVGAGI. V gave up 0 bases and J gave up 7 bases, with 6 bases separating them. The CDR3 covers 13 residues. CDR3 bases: TGTGCCAGCAGTTACTCCGGCGTCGGGGAGCTGTTTTTT. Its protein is CASSYSGVGELFF.

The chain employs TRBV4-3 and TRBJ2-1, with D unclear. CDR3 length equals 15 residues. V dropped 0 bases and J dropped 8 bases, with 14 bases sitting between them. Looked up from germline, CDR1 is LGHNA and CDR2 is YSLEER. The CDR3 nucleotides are TGCGCCAGCAGCCAAGATTGGAGAGGAAGGGATGAGCAGTTCTTC. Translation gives CASSQDWRGRDEQFF.